This entry features one TCR beta chain sequence. Its antigen is not known. The time point here: baseline pretreatment blood. The sample's treatment: 15 Gy SBRT to primary tumor, nephrectomy 4 weeks later. Radiation-treated patients gave blood at baseline, week 2 and week 4. Profiled with immunoSEQ multiplex PCR; TCRdb holds only in-frame clones, not every one. Among 140,000 to 150,000 clones listed, 88% were seen once. The sample originates from a study of radiation and T cells in renal cell carcinoma. The CDR3 sequence is 16 residues long. V lost 0 bases and J lost 5, with 17 bases in between. Per the germline V gene, CDR1 is SGHRS and CDR2 is YFSETQ. General study points: Pretreatment tumor biopsies were lacking, so baseline clonotypes are unknown. From baseline, blood top tumor clonotypes peaked at 2 weeks post-radiation.

V and J are TRBV5-1 and TRBJ1-1; TRBD1 might be the D (5 bases). This receptor was identified in a woman between 70 and 85 years old with renal cell carcinoma. The sequenced sample was blood, obtained from a patient whose treatment included radiotherapy and nephrectomy. CDR3: CASSLEVLGVGTEAFF. The CDR3 DNA is TGCGCCAGCAGCTTGGAGGTGTTGGGGGTTGGGACTGAAGCTTTCTTT.